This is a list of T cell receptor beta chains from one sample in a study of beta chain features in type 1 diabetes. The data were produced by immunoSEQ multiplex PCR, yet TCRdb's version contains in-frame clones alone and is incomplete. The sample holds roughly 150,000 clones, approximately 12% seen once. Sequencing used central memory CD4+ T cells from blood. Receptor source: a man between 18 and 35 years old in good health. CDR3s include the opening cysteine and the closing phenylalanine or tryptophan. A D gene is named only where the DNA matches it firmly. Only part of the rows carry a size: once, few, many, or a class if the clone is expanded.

CDR3nt: TGTGCCAGCAGCGTAGAATCGGGGCGGCCGACGTATGGCTACACCTTC
CDR3aa: CASSVESGRPTYGYTF
j_gene: TRBJ1-2
d_gene: NA
v_gene: TRBV9
abundance: NA

CDR3nt: TGTGCCATCAGTGAGTATGGCGGAAACACCGGGGAGCTGTTTTTT
CDR3aa: CAISEYGGNTGELFF
j_gene: TRBJ2-2
d_gene: NA
v_gene: TRBV10-3
abundance: NA

CDR3nt: TGTGCCAGCAGCGGCAGGGCCAATGAGCAGTTCTTC
CDR3aa: CASSGRANEQFF
j_gene: TRBJ2-1
d_gene: NA
v_gene: TRBV11-3
abundance: NA

CDR3nt: TGTGCCAGCAGCTTAGAGGTCGGAGGAGCCGGGGAGCTGTTTTTT
CDR3aa: CASSLEVGGAGELFF
j_gene: TRBJ2-2
d_gene: NA
v_gene: TRBV7-2
abundance: few

CDR3nt: TGTGCCACCAGCAGAGAATCCCGGGGTATCAGCGAGCAGTACTTC
CDR3aa: CATSRESRGISEQYF
j_gene: TRBJ2-7
d_gene: NA
v_gene: TRBV15
abundance: few

CDR3nt: TGTGCCAGCGGGTCCTCGGGACGAGACCCCTACGAGCAGTACTTC
CDR3aa: CASGSSGRDPYEQYF
j_gene: TRBJ2-7
d_gene: NA
v_gene: TRBV28
abundance: NA

CDR3nt: TGTGCCAGCAGCTTGGCCTTCAGGACTAGCGGGAGGAATGAGCAGTTCTTC
CDR3aa: CASSLAFRTSGRNEQFF
j_gene: TRBJ2-1
d_gene: TRBD2
v_gene: TRBV5-5
abundance: few

CDR3nt: TGTGCCAGCAGCTTAGAACAGGCCTCCTACGAGCAGTACTTC
CDR3aa: CASSLEQASYEQYF
j_gene: TRBJ2-7
d_gene: NA
v_gene: TRBV7-9
abundance: NA

CDR3nt: TGTGCCAGTAGTATAGTCGGGACAGGGGCCTACGAGCAGTACTTC
CDR3aa: CASSIVGTGAYEQYF
j_gene: TRBJ2-7
d_gene: TRBD1
v_gene: TRBV19
abundance: many

CDR3nt: TGTGCCAGCAGCCTTGGGATCCGAACCACTGAAGCTTTCTTT
CDR3aa: CASSLGIRTTEAFF
j_gene: TRBJ1-1
d_gene: NA
v_gene: TRBV28
abundance: NA

CDR3nt: TGTGCCAGCAGCCCGACTAGTGGAGAGACCCAGTACTTC
CDR3aa: CASSPTSGETQYF
j_gene: TRBJ2-5
d_gene: NA
v_gene: TRBV9
abundance: few

CDR3nt: TGTGCCAGCAGCGTAGGGCACGGGGGAGATCAAGAGACCCAGTACTTC
CDR3aa: CASSVGHGGDQETQYF
j_gene: TRBJ2-5
d_gene: NA
v_gene: TRBV9
abundance: many

CDR3nt: TGCGCCAGCAGCTTGGCCTCGGGACAGGGGGTAATCGAGCAGTACTTC
CDR3aa: CASSLASGQGVIEQYF
j_gene: TRBJ2-7
d_gene: TRBD1
v_gene: TRBV5-1
abundance: few

CDR3nt: TGCGCCAGCAGCCAAGATGCTAGCGGCTTCTACAATGAGCAGTTCTTC
CDR3aa: CASSQDASGFYNEQFF
j_gene: TRBJ2-1
d_gene: TRBD2
v_gene: TRBV4-3
abundance: few

CDR3nt: TGTGCCAGCAGACGACAGGGAGTGGGAGCTTTCTTT
CDR3aa: CASRRQGVGAFF
j_gene: TRBJ1-1
d_gene: TRBD1
v_gene: TRBV7-2
abundance: NA

CDR3nt: TGTGCCAGCAGCCTCGCCCTGGGCGGGTTTTCCTACAATGAGCAGTTCTTC
CDR3aa: CASSLALGGFSYNEQFF
j_gene: TRBJ2-1
d_gene: NA
v_gene: TRBV11-1
abundance: few

CDR3nt: TGTGCCAGCGGAAACCGGGACAGGGCCCACGAGCAGTACTTC
CDR3aa: CASGNRDRAHEQYF
j_gene: TRBJ2-7
d_gene: TRBD1
v_gene: TRBV18
abundance: NA

CDR3nt: TGTGCCAGCAGTTTTTTTCGGGGGAGCTCCTACGAGCAGTACTTC
CDR3aa: CASSFFRGSSYEQYF
j_gene: TRBJ2-7
d_gene: NA
v_gene: TRBV28
abundance: NA

CDR3nt: TGTGCCAGCAGCCCAACAGGGGGAAGCTACGAGCAGTACTTC
CDR3aa: CASSPTGGSYEQYF
j_gene: TRBJ2-7
d_gene: TRBD1
v_gene: TRBV4-2
abundance: few

CDR3nt: TGTGCCAGTAGCCCGACCTCGACAGGGGCCACTGAAGCTTTCTTT
CDR3aa: CASSPTSTGATEAFF
j_gene: TRBJ1-1
d_gene: TRBD1
v_gene: TRBV19
abundance: NA

CDR3nt: TGCAGCGTCTCCGGTCCTAACTATGGCTACACCTTC
CDR3aa: CSVSGPNYGYTF
j_gene: TRBJ1-2
d_gene: NA
v_gene: TRBV29-1
abundance: few

CDR3nt: TGTGCCAGCAGACCGGCCGGCAGCGGCTACAATGAGCAGTTCTTC
CDR3aa: CASRPAGSGYNEQFF
j_gene: TRBJ2-1
d_gene: NA
v_gene: TRBV11-2
abundance: many

CDR3nt: TGTGCCATCCGGCAGGGGGCGAGGTTTGATCAAGAGACCCAGTACTTC
CDR3aa: CAIRQGARFDQETQYF
j_gene: TRBJ2-5
d_gene: TRBD1
v_gene: TRBV10-3
abundance: NA

CDR3nt: TGTGCCAGCAGCGTATTTTCAGGTCAAGCTTACGAGCAGTACTTC
CDR3aa: CASSVFSGQAYEQYF
j_gene: TRBJ2-7
d_gene: NA
v_gene: TRBV9
abundance: few

CDR3nt: TGCAGCGTAGCAACTAGCGGGAGGGGAAACATTCAGTACTTC
CDR3aa: CSVATSGRGNIQYF
j_gene: TRBJ2-4
d_gene: TRBD2
v_gene: TRBV29-1
abundance: few

CDR3nt: TGTGCCAGCAGCCCAGGGCTACAAGAGACCCAGTACTTC
CDR3aa: CASSPGLQETQYF
j_gene: TRBJ2-5
d_gene: NA
v_gene: TRBV7-2
abundance: NA

CDR3nt: TGTGCCAGCAGTTCGATGGAGGGCTCCCACAATGAGCAGTTCTTC
CDR3aa: CASSSMEGSHNEQFF
j_gene: TRBJ2-1
d_gene: NA
v_gene: TRBV28
abundance: NA

CDR3nt: TGTGCCTGGAGTGTCCGTAAAGAGACCCAGTACTTC
CDR3aa: CAWSVRKETQYF
j_gene: TRBJ2-5
d_gene: NA
v_gene: TRBV30
abundance: few

CDR3nt: TGTGCCAGCAGTCTTACGGGGACGGGGGCCAACGTCCTGACTTTC
CDR3aa: CASSLTGTGANVLTF
j_gene: TRBJ2-6
d_gene: NA
v_gene: TRBV4-2
abundance: many

CDR3nt: TGTGCCAGCACCTTACAGGGGGCTACCGGGGAGCTGTTTTTT
CDR3aa: CASTLQGATGELFF
j_gene: TRBJ2-2
d_gene: TRBD1
v_gene: TRBV4-2
abundance: few

CDR3nt: TGTGCCAGCCGCTCTCTGGGGGGGGCAAGGAACACTGAAGCTTTCTTT
CDR3aa: CASRSLGGARNTEAFF
j_gene: TRBJ1-1
d_gene: NA
v_gene: TRBV27
abundance: NA

CDR3nt: TGCGCCAGCAGCCGGGACGCAGGGGATCAGCCCCAGCATTTT
CDR3aa: CASSRDAGDQPQHF
j_gene: TRBJ1-5
d_gene: NA
v_gene: TRBV5-1
abundance: few

CDR3nt: TGTGCCAGCAGCGTGTCAGCAACTAATGAAAAACTGTTTTTT
CDR3aa: CASSVSATNEKLFF
j_gene: TRBJ1-4
d_gene: NA
v_gene: TRBV9
abundance: few

CDR3nt: TGTGCCAGCAGCCGGCAGACTAGCCGTTATTCCTACAATGAGCAGTTCTTC
CDR3aa: CASSRQTSRYSYNEQFF
j_gene: TRBJ2-1
d_gene: TRBD2
v_gene: TRBV7-2
abundance: few

CDR3nt: TGCGCCAGCAGCGCCCAGGACAGGGGTGAAGCTTTCTTT
CDR3aa: CASSAQDRGEAFF
j_gene: TRBJ1-1
d_gene: TRBD1
v_gene: TRBV5-1
abundance: NA

CDR3nt: TGTGCCAGCAGCTTGGACGGAACAGATACGCAGTATTTT
CDR3aa: CASSLDGTDTQYF
j_gene: TRBJ2-3
d_gene: NA
v_gene: TRBV7-2
abundance: few

CDR3nt: TGTGCCAGCAGCCACGGACAGGGCAACTTCAATGAGCAGTTCTTC
CDR3aa: CASSHGQGNFNEQFF
j_gene: TRBJ2-1
d_gene: TRBD1
v_gene: TRBV7-3
abundance: few

CDR3nt: TGTGCCAGCAGCTCCCCTTACAGGGTATCCTTTATCGCTAACTATGGCTACACCTTC
CDR3aa: CASSSPYRVSFIANYGYTF
j_gene: TRBJ1-2
d_gene: NA
v_gene: TRBV7-6
abundance: few

CDR3nt: TGCGCCAGCAGCCAAGATCTGGTGAACACCGGGGAGCTGTTTTTT
CDR3aa: CASSQDLVNTGELFF
j_gene: TRBJ2-2
d_gene: NA
v_gene: TRBV4-3
abundance: few

CDR3nt: TGTGCCAGCAGGAAAGGCGCAGATACGCAGTATTTT
CDR3aa: CASRKGADTQYF
j_gene: TRBJ2-3
d_gene: NA
v_gene: TRBV7-2
abundance: few

CDR3nt: TGTGCTAGCAGCTTGGACAGGGGGCGCGGGGAGCTGTTTTTT
CDR3aa: CASSLDRGRGELFF
j_gene: TRBJ2-2
d_gene: TRBD1
v_gene: TRBV7-7
abundance: NA

CDR3nt: TGTGCCATCAGTGAGAAGAAGGGAGACGAGCAGTACTTC
CDR3aa: CAISEKKGDEQYF
j_gene: TRBJ2-7
d_gene: NA
v_gene: TRBV6-5
abundance: NA

CDR3nt: TGTGCCAGCCTGGGACCGACGGGGACAGATACGCAGTATTTT
CDR3aa: CASLGPTGTDTQYF
j_gene: TRBJ2-3
d_gene: NA
v_gene: TRBV6-5
abundance: NA

CDR3nt: TGTGCCAGCAGTTTATCCAACAGAGTCTATGGCTACACCTTC
CDR3aa: CASSLSNRVYGYTF
j_gene: TRBJ1-2
d_gene: NA
v_gene: TRBV28
abundance: NA

CDR3nt: TGTGCCAGCACGACCGGGACAGGGTACAATGAGCAGTTCTTC
CDR3aa: CASTTGTGYNEQFF
j_gene: TRBJ2-1
d_gene: TRBD1
v_gene: TRBV27
abundance: few

CDR3nt: TGTGCCAGCAGTCTCGGGACAGGCGGCTCTGGGGCCAACGTCCTGACTTTC
CDR3aa: CASSLGTGGSGANVLTF
j_gene: TRBJ2-6
d_gene: TRBD1
v_gene: TRBV2
abundance: many

CDR3nt: TGTGCCAGCTCACCACCGGAGGGGGCTGGCTACGAGCAGTACTTC
CDR3aa: CASSPPEGAGYEQYF
j_gene: TRBJ2-7
d_gene: NA
v_gene: TRBV18
abundance: NA

CDR3nt: TGTGCCAGCAGCCAAGGGTCCGGAAGGTCCGATGAGCAGTTCTTC
CDR3aa: CASSQGSGRSDEQFF
j_gene: TRBJ2-1
d_gene: NA
v_gene: TRBV14
abundance: few

CDR3nt: TGTGCCAGTAAGGTCAGCGATACGCAGTATTTT
CDR3aa: CASKVSDTQYF
j_gene: TRBJ2-3
d_gene: NA
v_gene: TRBV28
abundance: many

CDR3nt: TGTGCCAGCAGCTCACCGGGGAACTCCTACAATGAGCAGTTCTTC
CDR3aa: CASSSPGNSYNEQFF
j_gene: TRBJ2-1
d_gene: NA
v_gene: TRBV7-9
abundance: NA

CDR3nt: TGTGCCAGCGTTCAGACAGGAATGAACACTGAAGCTTTCTTT
CDR3aa: CASVQTGMNTEAFF
j_gene: TRBJ1-1
d_gene: NA
v_gene: TRBV7-9
abundance: NA

CDR3nt: TGTGCCAGCAGCCCCATAGGGGGCCTGGCTAGCGGGAGACTCTACGAGCAGTACTTC
CDR3aa: CASSPIGGLASGRLYEQYF
j_gene: TRBJ2-7
d_gene: TRBD2
v_gene: TRBV7-9
abundance: NA

CDR3nt: TGTGCCAGCAGGGGACTAGCGGGGGGCCCATACGAGCAGTACTTC
CDR3aa: CASRGLAGGPYEQYF
j_gene: TRBJ2-7
d_gene: TRBD2
v_gene: TRBV28
abundance: few

CDR3nt: TGTGCCAGCAGCCACCCCTTGACCGGGGAGCTGTTTTTT
CDR3aa: CASSHPLTGELFF
j_gene: TRBJ2-2
d_gene: NA
v_gene: TRBV14
abundance: once

CDR3nt: TGTGCCAGCAGCGTGGGGACAGGGAACACTGAAGCTTTCTTT
CDR3aa: CASSVGTGNTEAFF
j_gene: TRBJ1-1
d_gene: TRBD1
v_gene: TRBV9
abundance: NA